This TCR beta chain was recovered during a study of OX40 agonist ivuxolimab in advanced cancers. On the study more broadly: Every 2 weeks, ivuxolimab was infused into the patients intravenously at between 0.01 and 10 mg/kg. Prior therapy, whether anti-PD-1, anti-PD-L1 or anti-CTLA-4, was allowed, and about 40% had some. Partial responses were seen in three patients, one with hepatocellular carcinoma and two with cutaneous melanoma.

Data came from immunoSEQ multiplex PCR; TCRdb stores just in-frame clones and leaves some out. The sample lists 35,000 to 55,000 clones; roughly 94% were seen once. There are 16 residues in the CDR3. CDR1 is SGHTA, CDR2 FQGTGA, per germline. The J segment lost 7 bases and the V segment lost 5 bases, leaving 12 bases of the junction unmatched. The sequence came from an adult with an advanced solid tumor such as melanoma, head and neck, liver or kidney cancer. Sample: CD4+ or CD8+ T cells sorted from blood, taken in a trial of the OX40 agonist ivuxolimab. The chain uses TRBV7-3 and TRBJ2-2; TRBD2 agrees at 8 bases. CDR3 sequence (DNA): TGTGCCAGCAGCGTCACCCCGGGACTAGGGGTCGGGGAGCTGTTTTTT. Amino acids: CASSVTPGLGVGELFF.